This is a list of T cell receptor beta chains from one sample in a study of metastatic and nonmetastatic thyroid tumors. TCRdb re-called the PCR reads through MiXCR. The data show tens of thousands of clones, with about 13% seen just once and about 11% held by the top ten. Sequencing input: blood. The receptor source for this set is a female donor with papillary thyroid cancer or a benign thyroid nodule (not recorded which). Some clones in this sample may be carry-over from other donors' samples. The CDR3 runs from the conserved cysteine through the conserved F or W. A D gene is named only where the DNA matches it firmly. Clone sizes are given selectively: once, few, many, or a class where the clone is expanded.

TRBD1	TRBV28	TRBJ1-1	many	CASSAGQGSSAFF	TGTGCCAGCAGTGCGGGACAGGGTAGCTCAGCTTTCTTT
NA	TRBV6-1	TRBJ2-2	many	CASRKRGPGELFF	TGTGCCAGCAGGAAGCGCGGGCCCGGGGAGCTGTTTTTT
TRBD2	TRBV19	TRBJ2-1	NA	CASSSLAGGNNNEQFF	TGTGCCAGTAGTTCCTTAGCGGGAGGGAACAACAATGAGCAGTTCTTC
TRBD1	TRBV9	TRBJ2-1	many	CASSVGMPGQGRNNEQFF	TGTGCCAGCAGCGTAGGGATGCCGGGACAGGGACGGAACAATGAGCAGTTCTTC
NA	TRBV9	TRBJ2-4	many	CASSAHGAGLNIQYF	TGTGCCAGCAGCGCTCACGGGGCAGGGCTGAACATTCAGTACTTC
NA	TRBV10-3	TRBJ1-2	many	CAISDHGPADYGYTF	TGTGCCATCAGTGATCATGGTCCAGCGGACTATGGCTACACCTTC
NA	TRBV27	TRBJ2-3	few	CASSLGGVKDTQYF	TGTGCCAGCAGTTTAGGAGGGGTTAAAGATACGCAGTATTTT
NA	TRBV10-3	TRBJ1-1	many	CAITDGGANTEAFF	TGTGCCATCACCGATGGGGGGGCGAACACTGAAGCTTTCTTT
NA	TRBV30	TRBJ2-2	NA	CAWSDQTGELFF	TGTGCCTGGAGTGATCAGACAGGGGAGCTGTTTTTT
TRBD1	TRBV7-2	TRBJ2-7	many	CASSPQGWGYEQYF	TGTGCCAGCAGCCCACAGGGGTGGGGCTACGAGCAGTACTTC
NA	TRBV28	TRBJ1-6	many	CASSLLAAINSPLHF	TGTGCCAGCAGTTTACTGGCAGCCATCAATTCACCCCTCCACTTT
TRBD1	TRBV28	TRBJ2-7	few	CSSSPGQGAFGDSEQYF	TGTTCCAGCAGCCCGGGACAGGGAGCTTTCGGGGACTCCGAGCAGTACTTC
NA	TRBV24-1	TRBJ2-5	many	CATGRLGTQYF	TGTGCCACCGGGCGCTTGGGGACCCAGTACTTC
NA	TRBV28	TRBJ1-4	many	CASRPPGGNEKLFF	TGTGCCAGCAGACCTCCCGGGGGCAATGAAAAACTGTTTTTT
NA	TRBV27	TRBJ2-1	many	CASSLSGDNEQFF	TGTGCCAGCAGTTTATCTGGGGACAATGAGCAGTTCTTC
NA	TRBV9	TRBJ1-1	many	CASSVKANTEAFF	TGTGCCAGCAGCGTAAAAGCGAACACTGAAGCTTTCTTT
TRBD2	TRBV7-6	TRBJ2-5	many	CASTPIGGNQETQYF	TGTGCCAGCACCCCCATCGGGGGGAACCAAGAGACCCAGTACTTC
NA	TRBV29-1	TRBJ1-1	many	CSVGWGRDTEAFF	TGCAGCGTGGGCTGGGGGCGAGACACTGAAGCTTTCTTT
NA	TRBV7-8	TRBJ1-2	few	CASSLGRDGYTF	TGTGCCAGCAGCTTAGGCAGGGATGGCTACACCTTC
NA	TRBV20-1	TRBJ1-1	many	CSASGRINTEAFF	TGCAGTGCTTCGGGACGTATTAACACTGAAGCTTTCTTT
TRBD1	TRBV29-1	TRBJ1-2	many	CSAQGAGGYGYTF	TGCAGCGCCCAGGGGGCTGGTGGGTATGGCTACACCTTC
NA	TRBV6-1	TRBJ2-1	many	CASKRGRVYNEQFF	TGTGCCAGCAAGAGGGGTCGGGTCTACAATGAGCAGTTCTTC
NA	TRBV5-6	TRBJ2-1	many	CASSPRPRGTYNEQFF	TGTGCCAGCAGCCCGCGCCCCAGGGGTACTTACAATGAGCAGTTCTTC
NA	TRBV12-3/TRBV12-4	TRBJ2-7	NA	CASSPCTRGNCEQYF	TGTGCCAGCAGTCCTTGTACCCGAGGAAACTGCGAGCAGTACTTC
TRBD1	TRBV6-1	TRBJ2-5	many	CASSEAYRGPGETQYF	TGTGCCAGCAGTGAAGCTTACAGGGGGCCGGGGGAGACCCAGTACTTC
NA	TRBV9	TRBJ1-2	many	CASSAPRTGMKANYGYTF	TGTGCCAGCAGCGCGCCCAGGACCGGGATGAAAGCTAACTATGGCTACACCTTC
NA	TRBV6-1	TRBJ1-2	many	CASSEGPGGDSFYGYTF	TGTGCCAGCAGTGAGGGCCCCGGAGGGGATTCCTTCTATGGCTACACCTTC
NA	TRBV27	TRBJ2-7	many	CASSDRTISYEQYF	TGTGCCAGCTCGGACAGAACGATCTCCTACGAGCAGTACTTC
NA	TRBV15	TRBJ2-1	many	CATSRGLTEQFF	TGTGCCACCAGCCGGGGGTTGACGGAGCAGTTCTTC
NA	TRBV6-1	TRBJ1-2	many	CASSTGNYGYTF	TGTGCCAGCAGTACTGGTAACTATGGCTACACCTTC
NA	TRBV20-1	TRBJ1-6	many	CSARGDRPNSPLHF	TGCAGTGCTAGGGGGGACCGACCCAATTCACCCCTCCACTTT
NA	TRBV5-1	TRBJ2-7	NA	CASSLPGTGSYEQYF	TGCGCCAGCAGCTTGCCGGGGACGGGTTCCTACGAGCAGTACTTC
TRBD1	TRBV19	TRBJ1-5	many	CASSIRTGNQPQHF	TGTGCCAGTAGTATTAGGACAGGGAATCAGCCCCAGCATTTT
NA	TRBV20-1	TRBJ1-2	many	CSARDGTAANYGYTF	TGCAGTGCTAGAGATGGGACGGCGGCTAACTATGGCTACACCTTC
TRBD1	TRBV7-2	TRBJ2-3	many	CASREGGQREDTQYF	TGTGCCAGCAGGGAAGGGGGACAGAGGGAGGATACGCAGTATTTT
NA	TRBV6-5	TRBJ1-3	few	CASSYSGLQSGNTIYF	TGTGCCAGCAGTTACTCGGGCTTACAGTCTGGAAACACCATATATTTT
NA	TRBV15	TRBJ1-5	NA	CATSRVGSSGQPQHF	TGTGCAACCAGCAGAGTAGGGTCTAGCGGACAGCCCCAGCATTTT
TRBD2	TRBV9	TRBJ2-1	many	CASSVGSGIYNEQFF	TGTGCCAGCAGCGTAGGGAGCGGGATCTACAATGAGCAGTTCTTC
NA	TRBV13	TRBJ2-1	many	CASSLRGGPDNEQFF	TGTGCCAGCAGCTTACGGGGTGGGCCCGACAATGAGCAGTTCTTC
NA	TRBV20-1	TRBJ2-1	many	CSATQGHDEQFF	TGCAGTGCTACCCAGGGGCACGATGAGCAGTTCTTC
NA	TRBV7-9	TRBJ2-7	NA	CASSLLGWPKYEQYF	TGTGCCAGCAGCTTATTGGGGTGGCCCAAGTACGAGCAGTACTTC
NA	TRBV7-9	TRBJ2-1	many	CASSKVEFSYNEQFF	TGTGCCAGCAGCAAGGTTGAATTTTCCTACAATGAGCAGTTCTTC
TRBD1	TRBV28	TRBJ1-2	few	CASTGQTGRDYGYTF	TGTGCCAGCACGGGCCAGACAGGGAGGGACTATGGCTACACCTTC
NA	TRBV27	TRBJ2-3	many	CASSFSRGGGTDTQYF	TGTGCCAGCAGTTTTTCTCGGGGAGGGGGGACAGATACGCAGTATTTT
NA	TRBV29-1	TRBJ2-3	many	CSVVNPATDTQYF	TGCAGCGTTGTGAACCCCGCCACAGATACGCAGTATTTT
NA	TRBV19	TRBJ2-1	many	CASSPPQSSYNEQFF	TGTGCCAGTAGTCCCCCCCAGAGCTCCTACAATGAGCAGTTCTTC
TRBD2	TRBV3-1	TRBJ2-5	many	CASSPPLGGTSGRWAETQYF	TGTGCCAGCAGCCCCCCGTTGGGCGGGACTAGCGGGAGGTGGGCAGAGACCCAGTACTTC
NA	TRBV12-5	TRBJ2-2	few	CASGLVPFPGELFF	TGTGCTAGTGGTTTGGTACCATTCCCCGGGGAGCTGTTTTTT
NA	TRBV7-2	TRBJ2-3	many	CASSPHSPDTQYF	TGTGCCAGCAGCCCTCATTCTCCAGATACGCAGTATTTT
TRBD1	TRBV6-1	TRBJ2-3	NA	CASSETPGQGLDTQYF	TGTGCCAGCAGTGAAACCCCGGGACAGGGCTTAGATACGCAGTATTTT
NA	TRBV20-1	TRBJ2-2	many	CSADPLWTANTGELFF	TGCAGTGCCGACCCCTTATGGACAGCAAACACCGGGGAGCTGTTTTTT
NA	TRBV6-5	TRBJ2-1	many	CASSRPGITSSYNEQFF	TGTGCCAGCAGCCGTCCGGGCATCACGAGCTCCTACAATGAGCAGTTCTTC
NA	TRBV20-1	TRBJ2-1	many	CSAAPSSYNEQFF	TGCAGTGCTGCTCCGAGCTCCTACAATGAGCAGTTCTTC
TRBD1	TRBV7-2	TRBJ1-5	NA	CASSSVTGVGQPQHF	TGTGCCAGCAGCTCAGTTACAGGGGTAGGTCAGCCCCAGCATTTT
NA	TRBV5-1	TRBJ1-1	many	CASSLTLAARGTEAFF	TGCGCCAGCAGCTTGACCCTTGCGGCTCGGGGCACTGAAGCTTTCTTT
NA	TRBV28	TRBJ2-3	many	CASSRVRLRGTQYF	TGTGCCAGCAGTCGAGTTAGGCTCCGGGGAACGCAGTATTTT
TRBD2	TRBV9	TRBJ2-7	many	CASSYNPGGGYVEQYF	TGTGCCAGCAGCTATAACCCCGGGGGGGGTTACGTCGAGCAGTACTTC